This TCR beta chain was sequenced for a study of pediatric ulcerative colitis. Trimming removed 5 bases from V and 4 bases from J, with 19 bases in between. The germline CDR1 and CDR2 sequences are SGHRS and YFSETQ. The CDR3 loop spans 16 amino acids. One to two pinch biopsies were taken from the rectum during colonoscopy. Method: immunoSEQ multiplex PCR; TCRdb's copy keeps in-frame clones and lacks some. The table records 15,000 to 20,000 clones, 80% of them present only once. This sequence originates from a boy aged 10-17 years who was a control in a study of pediatric ulcerative colitis. The chain recombines TRBV5-1 with TRBJ2-1; D may be TRBD1 (6 bases). The sequencing sample was made of gut tissue. The CDR3 coding sequence is TGCGCCAGCAGTTTTTTCCAGGGGTTGTGGTACAATGAGCAGTTCTTC. Protein product: CASSFFQGLWYNEQFF.